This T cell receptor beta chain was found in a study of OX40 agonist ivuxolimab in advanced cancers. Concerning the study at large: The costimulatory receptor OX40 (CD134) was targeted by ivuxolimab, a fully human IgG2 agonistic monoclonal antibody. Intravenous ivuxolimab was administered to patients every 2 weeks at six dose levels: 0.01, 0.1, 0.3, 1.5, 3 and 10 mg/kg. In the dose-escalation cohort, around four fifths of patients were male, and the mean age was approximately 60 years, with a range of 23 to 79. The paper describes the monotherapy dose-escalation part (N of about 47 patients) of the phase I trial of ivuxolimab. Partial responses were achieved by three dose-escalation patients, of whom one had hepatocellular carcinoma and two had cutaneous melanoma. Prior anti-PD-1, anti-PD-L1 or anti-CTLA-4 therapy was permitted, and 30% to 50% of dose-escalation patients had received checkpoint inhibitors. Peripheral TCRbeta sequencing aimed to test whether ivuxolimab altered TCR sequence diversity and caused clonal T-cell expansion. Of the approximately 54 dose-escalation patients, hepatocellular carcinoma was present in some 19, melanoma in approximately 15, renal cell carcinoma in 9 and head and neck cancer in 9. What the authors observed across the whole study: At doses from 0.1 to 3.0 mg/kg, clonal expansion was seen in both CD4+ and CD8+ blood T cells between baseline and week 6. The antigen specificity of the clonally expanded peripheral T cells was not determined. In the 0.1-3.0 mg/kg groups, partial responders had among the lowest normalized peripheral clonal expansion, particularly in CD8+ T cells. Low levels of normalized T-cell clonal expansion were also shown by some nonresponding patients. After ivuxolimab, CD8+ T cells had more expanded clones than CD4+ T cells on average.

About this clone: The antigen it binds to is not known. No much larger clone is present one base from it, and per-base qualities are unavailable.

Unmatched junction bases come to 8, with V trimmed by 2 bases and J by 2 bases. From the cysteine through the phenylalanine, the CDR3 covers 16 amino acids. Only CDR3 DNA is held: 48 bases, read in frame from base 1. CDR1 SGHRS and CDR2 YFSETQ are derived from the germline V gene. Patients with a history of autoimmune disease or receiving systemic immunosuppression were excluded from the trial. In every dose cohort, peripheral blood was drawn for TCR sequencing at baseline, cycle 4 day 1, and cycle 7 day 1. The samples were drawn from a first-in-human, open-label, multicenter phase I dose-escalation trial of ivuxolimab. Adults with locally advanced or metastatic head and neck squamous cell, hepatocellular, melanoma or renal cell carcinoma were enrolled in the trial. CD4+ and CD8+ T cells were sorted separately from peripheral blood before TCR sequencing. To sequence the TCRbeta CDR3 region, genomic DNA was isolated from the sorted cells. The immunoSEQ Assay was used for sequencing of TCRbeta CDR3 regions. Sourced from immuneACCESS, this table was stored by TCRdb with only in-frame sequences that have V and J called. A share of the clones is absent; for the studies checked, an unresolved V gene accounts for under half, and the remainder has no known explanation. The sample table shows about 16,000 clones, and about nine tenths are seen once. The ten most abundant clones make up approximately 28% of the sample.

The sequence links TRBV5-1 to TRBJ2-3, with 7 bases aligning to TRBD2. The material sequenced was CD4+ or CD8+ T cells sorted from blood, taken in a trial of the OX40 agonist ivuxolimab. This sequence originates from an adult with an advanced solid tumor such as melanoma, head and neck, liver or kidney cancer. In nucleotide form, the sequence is TGCGCCAGCAGCTTCAACGGACTAGTGATCACAGATACGCAGTATTTT. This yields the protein CASSFNGLVITDTQYF. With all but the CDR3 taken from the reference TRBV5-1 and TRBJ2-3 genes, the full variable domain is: KAGVTQTPRYLIKTRGQQVTLSCSPISGHRSVSWYQQTPGQGLQFLFEYFSETQRNKGNFPGRFSGRQFSNSRSEMNVSTLELGDSALYLCASSFNGLVITDTQYFGPGTRLTVL.